The 17 T cell receptor beta chains listed next were all sequenced from one sample in a study of shared clonotypes between healthy human individuals. Here immunoSEQ multiplex PCR was the method, and the copy in TCRdb shows in-frame clones only, minus some. The data hold 2.3 million or so clones, with over 90% observed a single time. The sample taken for sequencing was naive CD4+ T cells from PBMCs. Stated subset: CD45RA+ positively selected. The receptors stem from a man aged 18 to 35 in good health. Some clones in this sample may be carry-over from other donors' samples.

The chain links TRBV19 to TRBJ2-7; D gene uncertain. V gave up 5 bases and J gave up 4 bases, with 12 bases separating them. The CDR3 extends over 13 amino acids. CDR1 and CDR2 (germline): LNHDA, SQIVND (reference sequence). DNA of the CDR3: TGTGCCAGTAGTGTCGACAAGGATTACGAGCAGTACTTC. This sequence encodes CASSVDKDYEQYF.

This sequence joins TRBV7-2 and TRBJ2-1; 7 bases are a match to TRBD2. Germline V lookup: CDR1 SGHTA, CDR2 FQGNSA. The V gene end was trimmed by 2 bases and the J gene end by 7 bases; junction bases not matched to a gene: 11. The CDR3 spans 16 residues. CDR3 in DNA: TGTGCCAGCAGCTTAAGACTAGCACGTGAGGGGAATGAGCAGTTCTTC. This encodes CASSLRLAREGNEQFF.

CDR3 sequence (DNA): TGCAGCGTTGAAGATGCCCGACTAGCGGGTGGGATCAGCACAGATACGCAGTATTTT. Translated, it gives CSVEDARLAGGISTDTQYF. The rearrangement joins TRBV29-1 to TRBJ2-3; TRBD2 agrees at 10 bases. The junction had 12 bases not matched to a gene; V was cut back by 0 bases and J by 0 bases. Germline-derived CDR1 and CDR2 are SQVTM and ANQGSEA. The length of the CDR3 is 19 residues.

The V and J genes are TRBV27 and TRBJ1-2, with D possibly being TRBD1 (5 bases). From germline, CDR1 is MNHEY and CDR2 SMNVEV (reference sequence). The CDR3 has 18 residues. Trimming left V 3 bases short and J 3 bases short, with 23 bases between. In nucleotides, the CDR3 is TGTGCCAGCAGTTTTCGGGGGAGCCCACGAGTGGGAGACTATGGCTACACCTTC. This gives the protein CASSFRGSPRVGDYGYTF.

V is TRBV6-1 and J is TRBJ2-3; D remains unclear. Per the germline V gene, CDR1 is MNHNS and CDR2 is SASEGT. The CDR3 sequence is 12 residues long. V lost 1 base, J lost 7 bases, and 6 bases lay in between. DNA of the CDR3: TGTGCCAGCAGTGAAGAAGTCCATACGCAGTATTTT. It yields the protein CASSEEVHTQYF.

The J gene is TRBJ2-7, the V gene TRBV28, with D possibly being TRBD1 (6 bases). Germline lookup yields CDR1 MDHEN and CDR2 SYDVKM. The CDR3 has 15 residues. The ends were cut back, 5 bases at V and 2 bases at J, with 16 bases in the middle. The CDR3 coding sequence is TGTGCCAGCAGTACCGGGACATCTGCGGCCTACGAGCAGTACTTC. Residues: CASSTGTSAAYEQYF.

With regard to this clone: This CDR3 is also generated by other DNA sequences in the sample. The CDR3 is CASSRGETQYF. For the CDR3, the DNA is TGTGCCAGCAGCAGGGGGGAGACCCAGTACTTC. The chain links TRBV5-4 to TRBJ2-5; D perhaps matches TRBD1 (6 bases). CDR1 SGHNT and CDR2 YYREEE come from the germline V gene (reference sequence). V was cut by 4 bases and J by 5 bases, with 6 bases left in between. The CDR3 sequence is 11 residues long.

The count of this clone is one. V and J are TRBV10-3 and TRBJ2-7; D perhaps matches TRBD2 (5 bases). V was pared by 3 bases and J by 7 bases, with 25 bases between. Germline assignment: CDR1 ENHRY and CDR2 SYGVKD. The CDR3 length is 17 residues. CDR3 sequence (DNA): TGTGCCATCAGTGACCCAAAACTGGCGGGTACTCCTACGGAGCAGTACTTC. Its translation: CAISDPKLAGTPTEQYF.

This sequence joins TRBV6-1 and TRBJ1-5; D is ambiguous. This CDR3 is 13 amino acids long. Germline CDR1 MNHNS, CDR2 SASEGT. With 7 bases removed from V and 2 bases from J, the gap between germline ends came to 9 bases. Here the CDR3 DNA reads TGTGCCAGCACCTCCCAGGGCAATCAGCCCCAGCATTTT. Translated, it gives CASTSQGNQPQHF.

Regarding this clone: This same CDR3 is encoded by further DNA sequences in the sample. The chain carries TRBV6-5 and TRBJ2-5; D unclear. Trimming pared 0 bases from V and 2 bases from J, leaving 7 bases between. Per the germline V gene, CDR1 is MNHEY and CDR2 is SVGAGI. This CDR3 comprises 14 residues. CDR3 loop: CASSYSKAQETQYF. Written as DNA, the CDR3 is TGTGCCAGCAGTTACTCGAAGGCTCAAGAGACCCAGTACTTC.

The chain carries TRBV2 and TRBJ2-2, with unresolved D. CDR1 and CDR2 from the germline V gene are SNHLY and FYNNEI. Trimming removed 6 bases at V and 8 bases at J, with 13 bases between. The CDR3 is made up of 13 amino acids. The CDR3 spells CASSVGTSGELFF. The CDR3 DNA sequence: TGTGCCAGCAGCGTGGGAACTTCGGGGGAGCTGTTTTTT. The full variable domain, in which reference TRBV2 and TRBJ2-2 provide the parts outside the CDR3, is EPEVTQTPSHQVTQMGQEVILRCVPISNHLYFYWYRQILGQKVEFLVSFYNNEISEKSEIFDDQFSVERPDGSNFTLKIRSTKLEDSAMYFCASSVGTSGELFFGEGSRLTVL.

The V and J genes are TRBV5-1 and TRBJ1-3, with 8 bases lining up with TRBD1. J gave up 2 bases and V 2 bases, and 6 bases lay outside the gene matches. CDR1 is SGHRS, CDR2 YFSETQ, per germline. The CDR3 spans 16 residues. The CDR3 sequence is CASSLGQGLTGNTIYF. The CDR3 DNA follows: TGCGCCAGCAGCTTAGGACAGGGCCTGACTGGAAACACCATATATTTT.

The J gene is TRBJ1-4, the V gene TRBV5-1, with 8 bases identical to TRBD1. The germline V gene encodes CDR1 SGHRS and CDR2 YFSETQ. The CDR3 has 14 residues. The J segment lost 5 bases and the V segment lost 6 bases, leaving 6 bases of the junction unmatched. The CDR3 nucleotides are TGCGCCAGCACCACGACAGGGGCGAATGAAAAACTGTTTTTT. Translating it yields CASTTTGANEKLFF. Together with reference TRBV5-1 and TRBJ1-4, the CDR3 gives the full variable domain: KAGVTQTPRYLIKTRGQQVTLSCSPISGHRSVSWYQQTPGQGLQFLFEYFSETQRNKGNFPGRFSGRQFSNSRSEMNVSTLELGDSALYLCASTTTGANEKLFFGSGTQLSVL.

The chain couples TRBV6-1 to TRBJ2-7; D call uncertain. The CDR3 has 14 residues. The V and J ends lost 5 bases and 0 bases respectively, with 11 bases between them. Germline CDR1 MNHNS, CDR2 SASEGT. In DNA form, the CDR3 reads TGTGCCAGCAGTTCGTCGGCCTTCTCCTACGAGCAGTACTTC. Translating it yields CASSSSAFSYEQYF.

V is TRBV4-2 and J is TRBJ1-4; tentatively, D is TRBD1 (5 bases). The CDR3 is 16 amino acids. Germline V lookup: CDR1 LGHNA, CDR2 YNFKEQ. Trimming cost V 0 bases and J 13 bases, with 21 bases left between them. The CDR3 sequence is CASSQDSDTHPKALFF. DNA for the CDR3: TGTGCCAGCAGCCAAGATTCGGACACACATCCGAAGGCACTGTTTTTT.

The chain recombines TRBV4-3 with TRBJ2-7; 11 bases map to TRBD2. The germline V gene has CDR1 LGHNA and CDR2 YSLEER. The CDR3 runs to 19 residues. The V gene end was trimmed by 0 bases and the J gene end by 7 bases; junction bases not matched to a gene: 17. In DNA form, the CDR3 reads TGCGCCAGCAGCCAAGAGAGTGTAGGACTAGCGGGTTTTAGGGATGAGCAGTACTTC. Protein sequence: CASSQESVGLAGFRDEQYF.

This rearrangement joins TRBV29-1 to TRBJ2-7; D not certain. With 3 bases removed from V and 0 bases from J, the gap between germline ends came to 12 bases. Germline lookup yields CDR1 SQVTM and CDR2 ANQGSEA. The CDR3 has 14 amino acids. The CDR3 here is CSVEPLSSSYEQYF. The DNA for the CDR3 is TGCAGCGTTGAGCCGCTTTCCTCCTCCTACGAGCAGTACTTC.